The T cell receptor beta chain described here comes from a study of blood T cell repertoires in COVID-19. On the study more broadly: Whether acute or convalescent, the COVID-19 samples came from the United States, Italy and Spain.

The CDR3 has 19 residues. Trimming removed 3 bases from V and 1 base from J, with 20 bases in between. Germline values: CDR1 SGDLS, CDR2 YYNGEE. Libraries were prepared by immunoSEQ multiplex PCR; TCRdb keeps only in-frame clonotypes and omits some of them. The sample has some 240,000 clones, around 87% seen once; the top ten hold 6% to 9%. This clone was observed once. This receptor was taken from a man aged 55 to 70 who had recovered from COVID-19. The specimen sequenced was peripheral blood. This sequence joins TRBV9 and TRBJ1-6; a possible D gene is TRBD1 (6 bases). The CDR3 DNA reads as TGTGCCAGCAGCGAAAGGACCGGGGGGGCGAGTTCCTATAATTCACCCCTCCACTTT. Protein product: CASSERTGGASSYNSPLHF. Filled out from reference TRBV9 and TRBJ1-6, the complete variable domain reads DSGVTQTPKHLITATGQRVTLRCSPRSGDLSVYWYQQSLDQGLQFLIQYYNGEERAKGNILERFSAQQFPDLHSELNLSSLELGDSALYFCASSERTGGASSYNSPLHFGNGTRLTVT.